Reported below is one TCR beta chain. Its antigen is undetermined. Trimming at V came to 1 base and at J to 5 bases, leaving 6 bases not matched to a gene. The germline CDR1 and CDR2 sequences are MNHNY and SVGAGI (reference sequence). The CDR3 is made up of 16 amino acids. The data belong to a study of cytomegalovirus exposure and HLA in healthy donors. Study information: From about 179 million T cells, an earlier analysis saw 100 million to 140 million unique TCR beta sequences. Falling in the Caucasian-associated ancestry cluster were about 80% of some 400 genotyped donors.

General observations from the study: The productive fraction for most TCR beta V segments was about 87% or about 30% in an earlier analysis.

Donors consisted of healthy bone marrow donors. Vbeta (60) and Jbeta (13) primers were used in the PCR. TCRdb's copy holds only in-frame clones and misses some; the assay was immunoSEQ multiplex PCR. The table records 200,000 or so clones, 85% of them present only once. The gene calls are TRBV6-6 and TRBJ1-1, with TRBD1 identical over 11 bases. The receptor comes from a human donor in good health. The sample consisted of PBMCs. The CDR3: CASSYLWGQGGTEAFF. Here the CDR3 DNA reads TGTGCCAGCAGTTACTTATGGGGACAGGGGGGTACTGAAGCTTTCTTT.